Below, 2 T cell receptor beta chains from the same sample are listed, as sequenced in a study of T cells in Graves' hyperthyroidism and ophthalmopathy (dated by TCRdb to about 2019). The protocol used for the library was multiplex PCR. The sample was run on an Illumina HiSeq 2000. Amplification of TCR beta CDR3 regions was carried out from RNA transcripts. The first round of RT-PCR for the TCR CDR3 was performed with the HTBI primer set and the Qiagen OneStep RT-PCR kit. Using fastp at Q25 and MiXCR, TCRdb reprocessed the public reads and kept productive beta chains. Each entry merges the rows of one CDR3 protein and shows their most common DNA and genes. The sample records around 520,000 distinct CDR3 sequences, around a quarter of which are singletons. The ten largest clones take up about 11% of the sample. The sample consisted of blood. These receptors all come from a woman aged 30 to 39 with Graves' ophthalmopathy.

This clonotype occurred once. This chain links TRBV10-3 with TRBJ1-5; 7 bases fit TRBD1. Unmatched junction bases numbered 2, after V lost 1 base and J lost 2 bases. Germline loops: CDR1 ENHRY, CDR2 SYGVKD. The CDR3 runs 15 residues. The CDR3 is CAISELGTGNQPQHF. CDR3 sequence (DNA): TGTGCCATCAGTGAGTTAGGGACAGGCAATCAGCCCCAGCATTTT.

This clonotype was detected many times. The rearrangement uses TRBV29-1 and TRBJ1-2; maybe TRBD1 (5 bases). Germline lookup yields CDR1 SQVTM and CDR2 ANQGSEA. This CDR3 has 11 amino acids. Trimming took off 7 bases at V and 3 bases at J, with 9 bases between the two ends. CDR3 residues: CSESRDYGYTF. In DNA form, the CDR3 reads TGCAGCGAGTCCAGGGACTATGGCTACACCTTC.